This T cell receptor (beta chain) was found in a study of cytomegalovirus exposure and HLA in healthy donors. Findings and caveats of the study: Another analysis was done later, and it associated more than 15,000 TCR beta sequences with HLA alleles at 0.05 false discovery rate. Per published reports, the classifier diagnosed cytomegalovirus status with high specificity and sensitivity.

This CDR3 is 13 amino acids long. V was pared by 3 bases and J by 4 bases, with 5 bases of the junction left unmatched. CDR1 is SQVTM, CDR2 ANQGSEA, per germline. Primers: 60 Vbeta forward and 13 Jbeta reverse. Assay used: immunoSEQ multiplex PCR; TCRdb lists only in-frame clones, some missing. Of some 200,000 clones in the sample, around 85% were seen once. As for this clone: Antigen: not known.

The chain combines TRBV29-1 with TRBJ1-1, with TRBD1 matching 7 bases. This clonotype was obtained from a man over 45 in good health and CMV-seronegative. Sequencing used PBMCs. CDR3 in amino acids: CSVEHRGGTEAFF. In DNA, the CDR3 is TGCAGCGTTGAGCACAGGGGAGGCACTGAAGCTTTCTTT.